This T cell receptor (beta chain) originates from a study of blood T cells in healthy people across ages. Overall study findings and caveats: A greater number of naive CD4+ cells and higher diversity distinguished long-lived donors from aged donors.

Alongside a J-beta primer mix, a sample-barcoded 5' primer served in a second PCR lasting about 7 to 12 cycles. Each of the samples gave a minimum of 2.5 million paired-end reads that contained CDR3. TCRdb re-derived calls from the 5' RACE reads in MiXCR, one entry per CDR3 protein. The sample records 760,000 or so distinct CDR3 sequences, around 25% being singletons. A few counts support this clonotype. Its antigen is unidentified. Germline V gives CDR1 DFQATT, CDR2 SNEGSKA (reference sequence). CDR3 length equals 15 residues. V was shortened by 6 bases and J by 0 bases, with 14 bases between the two germline ends. Separately, the same data were catalogued under a study of T cells of mothers and their children.

This sequence originates from a boy aged 5-17 years in good health. Specimen: blood. J is TRBJ1-4 and V is TRBV20-1; D unclear. The CDR3 sequence is CSAPLQRPTNEKLFF. In DNA, the CDR3 is TGCAGTGCCCCACTACAGCGCCCAACTAATGAAAAACTGTTTTTT.